These T cell receptor beta chains were read from a single sample in a study of graft-versus-host responses after intestinal transplantation. Using immunoSEQ multiplex PCR, the repertoire was profiled, and TCRdb retains in-frame clones only, with some absent. The data hold tens of thousands of clones, with 91% observed a single time. Antigens of these TCRs are unknown. This specimen was unstimulated CD4+ T cells sorted from spleen or lymph node cells, taken before intestinal transplant. The origin of the receptors is a human donor who received an intestinal transplant. Both conserved end residues are part of each CDR3. The D gene is left open where the match is weak. Clone size, where shown, is once, few, many, or a class for clones that have expanded.

abundance: once; d_gene: TRBD2; j_gene: TRBJ2-7; v_gene: TRBV5-1; CDR3nt: TGCGCCAGCAGCCCGGGACTAGCGGGGATATCCTCCTACGAGCAGTACTTC; CDR3aa: CASSPGLAGISSYEQYF
abundance: .; d_gene: TRBD2; j_gene: TRBJ2-3; v_gene: TRBV6-5; CDR3nt: TGTGCCAGCAGTTACAGAGGCGGGGGAGAGGATACGCAGTATTTT; CDR3aa: CASSYRGGGEDTQYF
abundance: .; d_gene: TRBD1; j_gene: TRBJ1-2; v_gene: TRBV7-2; CDR3nt: TGTGCCAGCAGCTTAGACAGGGGCTATGGCTACACCTTC; CDR3aa: CASSLDRGYGYTF
abundance: .; d_gene: .; j_gene: TRBJ1-1; v_gene: TRBV27; CDR3nt: TGTGCCACCCTAATTCCCATGAACACTGAAGCTTTCTTT; CDR3aa: CATLIPMNTEAFF
abundance: .; d_gene: .; j_gene: TRBJ1-5; v_gene: TRBV27; CDR3nt: TGTGCCAGCAGTACGGGACAGCCCCAGCATTTT; CDR3aa: CASSTGQPQHF
abundance: .; d_gene: TRBD1; j_gene: TRBJ1-2; v_gene: TRBV30; CDR3nt: TGTGCCTGGAGTGTCACAGGGGGCGGCTACACCTTC; CDR3aa: CAWSVTGGGYTF
abundance: .; d_gene: .; j_gene: TRBJ1-1; v_gene: TRBV27; CDR3nt: TGTGCCAGCAGCTACGGACCGGACTTGACGCGAGAAGCTTTCTTT; CDR3aa: CASSYGPDLTREAFF
abundance: .; d_gene: .; j_gene: TRBJ1-6; v_gene: TRBV27; CDR3nt: TGTGCCAGCGGTAAGATTGCAGGGGACGTCTATAATTCACCCCTCCACTTT; CDR3aa: CASGKIAGDVYNSPLHF
abundance: .; d_gene: TRBD1; j_gene: TRBJ1-4; v_gene: TRBV5-6; CDR3nt: TGTGCCAGCAGCCGGGGACAGGGGACAGAAAAACTGTTTTTT; CDR3aa: CASSRGQGTEKLFF
abundance: .; d_gene: .; j_gene: TRBJ2-3; v_gene: TRBV7-9; CDR3nt: TGTGCCAGCAGCTTCCGACAGGTCACAGATACGCAGTATTTT; CDR3aa: CASSFRQVTDTQYF
abundance: .; d_gene: .; j_gene: TRBJ1-4; v_gene: TRBV25-1; CDR3nt: TGTGCCAGCAGCGACGCCCTGGAGGCAACTAATGAAAAACTGTTTTTT; CDR3aa: CASSDALEATNEKLFF
abundance: .; d_gene: .; j_gene: TRBJ2-5; v_gene: TRBV2; CDR3nt: TGTGCCAGCTCCGCTACAGGGTTCCAAGAGACCCAGTACTTC; CDR3aa: CASSATGFQETQYF
abundance: .; d_gene: TRBD1; j_gene: TRBJ1-4; v_gene: TRBV4-3; CDR3nt: TGCGCCAGCAGCCAAGATCCGACACTCCTGGGACAGATAAATGAAAAACTGTTTTTT; CDR3aa: CASSQDPTLLGQINEKLFF
abundance: .; d_gene: .; j_gene: TRBJ1-5; v_gene: TRBV27; CDR3nt: TGTGCCAGCAGTCTGTTCGGGACTGGAACTATAATCAAAAGTCAGCCCCAGCATTTT; CDR3aa: CASSLFGTGTIIKSQPQHF
abundance: .; d_gene: .; j_gene: TRBJ1-1; v_gene: TRBV4-3; CDR3nt: TGCGCCAGCAGCCTTGGGCTTTTGAACACTGAAGCTTTCTTT; CDR3aa: CASSLGLLNTEAFF
abundance: .; d_gene: .; j_gene: TRBJ1-6; v_gene: TRBV6-6; CDR3nt: TGTGCCAGCAGTTACTCGTCCGCGGCCGGTTCACCCCTCCACTTT; CDR3aa: CASSYSSAAGSPLHF
abundance: .; d_gene: TRBD1; j_gene: TRBJ2-4; v_gene: TRBV7-2; CDR3nt: TGTGCCAGCAGCCGTGCCGGACAGGGGACCATTCAGTACTTC; CDR3aa: CASSRAGQGTIQYF
abundance: .; d_gene: .; j_gene: TRBJ1-1; v_gene: TRBV6-6; CDR3nt: TGTGCCAGCAGTTACTCCCGAACAGGGAACACTGAAGCTTTCTTT; CDR3aa: CASSYSRTGNTEAFF
abundance: once; d_gene: .; j_gene: TRBJ2-1; v_gene: TRBV9; CDR3nt: TGTGCCAGCAGCGCGTACGCCGGGACTTACAATGAGCAGTTCTTC; CDR3aa: CASSAYAGTYNEQFF
abundance: .; d_gene: TRBD1; j_gene: TRBJ2-1; v_gene: TRBV29-1; CDR3nt: TGCAGCGTCCCGAGGGGGCAGTTTTACAATGAGCAGTTCTTC; CDR3aa: CSVPRGQFYNEQFF
abundance: .; d_gene: TRBD2; j_gene: TRBJ2-5; v_gene: TRBV7-6; CDR3nt: TGTGCCAGCAGCCCCGGACTAGCGGGGGAGTGGGAGACCCAGTACTTC; CDR3aa: CASSPGLAGEWETQYF
abundance: .; d_gene: TRBD2; j_gene: TRBJ2-1; v_gene: TRBV7-2; CDR3nt: TGTGCCAGCGTGAGCGGGGTGTACAATGAGCAGTTCTTC; CDR3aa: CASVSGVYNEQFF
abundance: .; d_gene: .; j_gene: TRBJ1-1; v_gene: TRBV5-1; CDR3nt: TGCGCCAGCAGCTCCGCCTCACACCTTCAGGGAGCTTTCTTT; CDR3aa: CASSSASHLQGAFF
abundance: .; d_gene: .; j_gene: TRBJ1-1; v_gene: TRBV11-3; CDR3nt: TGTGCCAGCAGCCGTCCGGGACTCATGGGCACTGAAGCTTTCTTT; CDR3aa: CASSRPGLMGTEAFF
abundance: few; d_gene: .; j_gene: TRBJ1-2; v_gene: TRBV19; CDR3nt: TGTGCCAGTAGTATTTACAGGGCGGAAGGCTACACCTTC; CDR3aa: CASSIYRAEGYTF
abundance: .; d_gene: .; j_gene: TRBJ2-2; v_gene: TRBV29-1; CDR3nt: TGCAGCGTTGAAGTTCGGGCAGGGGCCGGGGAGCTGTTTTTT; CDR3aa: CSVEVRAGAGELFF
abundance: .; d_gene: TRBD1; j_gene: TRBJ1-2; v_gene: TRBV19; CDR3nt: TGTGCCAGTAGTCAGGGGGCCGGGGGCTACACCTTC; CDR3aa: CASSQGAGGYTF
abundance: .; d_gene: TRBD2; j_gene: TRBJ2-7; v_gene: TRBV7-2; CDR3nt: TGTGCCAGCGCCTTGGTGAGCGGGGAAGCCTACGAGCAGTACTTC; CDR3aa: CASALVSGEAYEQYF
abundance: .; d_gene: .; j_gene: TRBJ2-7; v_gene: TRBV27; CDR3nt: TGTGCCAGCAGTTTTCTGGGCGGAGGCCCTACCACCTACGAGCAGTACTTC; CDR3aa: CASSFLGGGPTTYEQYF
abundance: .; d_gene: TRBD2; j_gene: TRBJ2-3; v_gene: TRBV12-5; CDR3nt: TGTGCTAGTGGTTTGGTACGTTCCACTAGCGGGGGGGTGAATACGCAGTATTTT; CDR3aa: CASGLVRSTSGGVNTQYF
abundance: .; d_gene: .; j_gene: TRBJ2-7; v_gene: TRBV5-1; CDR3nt: TGCGCCAGCAGCTTGGACAGCACCTACGAGCAGTACTTC; CDR3aa: CASSLDSTYEQYF
abundance: .; d_gene: .; j_gene: TRBJ2-7; v_gene: TRBV11-2; CDR3nt: TGTGCCAGCAGCTTAGTCCAGACAGGCGTCTCCTACGAGCAGTACTTC; CDR3aa: CASSLVQTGVSYEQYF
abundance: .; d_gene: TRBD1; j_gene: TRBJ2-7; v_gene: TRBV7-2; CDR3nt: TGTGCCAGCAGCTACTTAACGGGACAGGGGAATCCCGAGCAGTACTTC; CDR3aa: CASSYLTGQGNPEQYF
abundance: .; d_gene: .; j_gene: TRBJ1-1; v_gene: TRBV9; CDR3nt: TGTGCCAGCAGCAACCGACAGGAGCACACTGAAGCTTTCTTT; CDR3aa: CASSNRQEHTEAFF
abundance: .; d_gene: TRBD1; j_gene: TRBJ2-7; v_gene: TRBV7-9; CDR3nt: TGTGCCAGCAGCTTAGTGGCAGGGGGATACGAGCAGTACTTC; CDR3aa: CASSLVAGGYEQYF
abundance: .; d_gene: TRBD2; j_gene: TRBJ2-2; v_gene: TRBV19; CDR3nt: TGTGCCAGTAGGGCCCGCGGGGGGTTGGACGGGGAGCTGTTTTTT; CDR3aa: CASRARGGLDGELFF
abundance: .; d_gene: .; j_gene: TRBJ2-3; v_gene: TRBV28; CDR3nt: TGTGCCAGCAGTGCTACGGGGTGGAGGACAGATACGCAGTATTTT; CDR3aa: CASSATGWRTDTQYF
abundance: .; d_gene: TRBD1; j_gene: TRBJ1-5; v_gene: TRBV19; CDR3nt: TGTGCCAGTAACCAATACCCGGGACAGCGTCAGCCCCAGCATTTT; CDR3aa: CASNQYPGQRQPQHF
abundance: .; d_gene: .; j_gene: TRBJ2-5; v_gene: TRBV11-3; CDR3nt: TGTGCCAGCAGCTTAGGAGTTCAAGAGACCCAGTACTTC; CDR3aa: CASSLGVQETQYF
abundance: .; d_gene: .; j_gene: TRBJ1-3; v_gene: TRBV6-1; CDR3nt: TGTGCCAGCAGTCTCCAGACAGGACCAGGAAACACCATATATTTT; CDR3aa: CASSLQTGPGNTIYF
abundance: .; d_gene: .; j_gene: TRBJ2-4; v_gene: TRBV7-2; CDR3nt: TGTGCCAGCAGCTTAGCGGGACAAGCCAAAAACATTCAGTACTTC; CDR3aa: CASSLAGQAKNIQYF
abundance: .; d_gene: .; j_gene: TRBJ1-1; v_gene: TRBV29-1; CDR3nt: TGCAGCGTTGACGAGGCGATGAACACTGAAGCTTTCTTT; CDR3aa: CSVDEAMNTEAFF
abundance: .; d_gene: .; j_gene: TRBJ1-1; v_gene: TRBV19; CDR3nt: TGTGCCATCGTCGCGGGGGACACTGAAGCTTTCTTT; CDR3aa: CAIVAGDTEAFF
abundance: .; d_gene: .; j_gene: TRBJ2-7; v_gene: TRBV6-6; CDR3nt: TGTGCCAGCAGTTCACCCGGGACTGGGACCGAGCAGTACTTC; CDR3aa: CASSSPGTGTEQYF
abundance: .; d_gene: TRBD1; j_gene: TRBJ2-3; v_gene: TRBV9; CDR3nt: TGTGCCAGCAGCGTAGGGGCCGGACAGGGGCTAACAGATACGCAGTATTTT; CDR3aa: CASSVGAGQGLTDTQYF
abundance: .; d_gene: .; j_gene: TRBJ2-3; v_gene: TRBV10-3; CDR3nt: TGTGCCATCAGTGACCACGGGAGCGGTCTTAGCACAGATACGCAGTATTTT; CDR3aa: CAISDHGSGLSTDTQYF
abundance: .; d_gene: .; j_gene: TRBJ1-1; v_gene: TRBV6-5; CDR3nt: TGTGCCAGCAGTTTGGATAGGGGGACTGAAGCTTTCTTT; CDR3aa: CASSLDRGTEAFF
abundance: .; d_gene: .; j_gene: TRBJ1-5; v_gene: TRBV5-8; CDR3nt: TGTGCCAGCAGCTTGGTGTCGGCCAGCGCCAATCAGCCCCAGCATTTT; CDR3aa: CASSLVSASANQPQHF
abundance: .; d_gene: TRBD2; j_gene: TRBJ2-3; v_gene: TRBV29-1; CDR3nt: TGCAGCGTGAGGGGCGGGGGGGGCACAGATACGCAGTATTTT; CDR3aa: CSVRGGGGTDTQYF
abundance: .; d_gene: .; j_gene: TRBJ2-7; v_gene: TRBV7-9; CDR3nt: TGTGCCAGCAGCGCTAGTGGGTACGAGCAGTACTTC; CDR3aa: CASSASGYEQYF
abundance: .; d_gene: .; j_gene: TRBJ2-3; v_gene: TRBV9; CDR3nt: TGTGCCAGCAGCGTAGGGGGGGGGCCGTCAGATACGCAGTATTTT; CDR3aa: CASSVGGGPSDTQYF